The 27 T cell receptor beta chains below come from one sample, sequenced in a study of vaccination and CD4 T cells after COVID-19. Noted treatment: approximately 9-day PBMC culture with coronavirus spike peptide pools or control peptides (ViraFEST assay). No antigen has been identified for these receptors. The study sequenced cultured CD4+ T cell DNA using the Oncomine TCR Beta short-read assay. Using its own MiXCR run on the PCR reads, TCRdb lists one record per CDR3 protein. The sample consists of some 9,000 distinct CDR3 sequences, about 65% of them appearing once. Specimen: CD4+ T cells from blood, cultured in vitro. All receptors derive from a human donor who had recovered from COVID-19.

This clonotype was detected only a few times. This chain joins TRBV7-9 and TRBJ2-6; D possibly corresponds to TRBD2 (5 bases). Germline loops: CDR1 SEHNR, CDR2 FQNEAQ (reference sequence). Trimming left V 4 bases short and J 0 bases short, with 13 bases between. This CDR3 comprises 17 residues. The CDR3 spells CASSYGGRPSGANVLTF. CDR3 coding DNA: TGTGCCAGCAGCTACGGAGGACGTCCCTCTGGGGCCAACGTCCTGACTTTC.

The V and J genes are TRBV2 and TRBJ1-2, with D perhaps matching TRBD1 (5 bases). Trimming pared 6 bases from V and 3 bases from J, leaving 14 bases between. The germline gives CDR1 SNHLY, CDR2 FYNNEI. The CDR3 sequence is 14 residues long. Here the CDR3 reads CASRPPTGDYGYTF. CDR3 DNA sequence: TGTGCCAGCAGACCACCGACGGGGGACTATGGCTACACCTTC.

The V gene is TRBV6-1, the J gene TRBJ1-1, with unresolved D. Per the germline V gene, CDR1 is MNHNS and CDR2 is SASEGT. Trimming removed 7 bases from V and 7 bases from J, with 16 bases in between. This CDR3 contains 13 residues. The CDR3 DNA is TGTGCCAGCACGATCCTAACGGGAATTGAAGCTTTCTTT. Amino acids: CASTILTGIEAFF.

J is TRBJ2-1 and V is TRBV2; possibly TRBD1 for D (5 bases). Germline V gene data show CDR1 as SNHLY and CDR2 as FYNNEI. V shed 7 bases and J shed 0 bases, with 16 bases lying between them. This CDR3 has 16 residues. As DNA, the CDR3 is TGTGCCAGCAACCTAGACAGTGGCAGCTCCTACAATGAGCAGTTCTTC. As protein: CASNLDSGSSYNEQFF.

CDR3 bases: TGTGCCAGCAGTAGACCCGGGCCATTCTACGAGCAGTACTTC. Protein product: CASSRPGPFYEQYF. This chain connects TRBV27 to TRBJ2-7; no clear D gene. Germline-derived CDR1 and CDR2 are MNHEY and SMNVEV (reference sequence). Deletions cut 5 bases from V and 3 bases from J, with 14 bases between. The CDR3 extends over 14 amino acids.

The rearrangement links TRBV10-3 to TRBJ2-3, with D perhaps TRBD1 (6 bases). The CDR3 extends over 14 amino acids. From germline, CDR1 is ENHRY and CDR2 SYGVKD. The V gene lost 0 bases and the J gene lost 9 bases, with 13 bases spanning the gap. The DNA of the CDR3 is TGTGCCATCAGTGAGTCGGGGGCCTTAGGGACGCAGTATTTT. Translated: CAISESGALGTQYF.

This chain joins TRBV20-1 and TRBJ1-2, with TRBD1 identical over 9 bases. The CDR3 consists of 14 residues. V was pared by 4 bases and J by 4 bases, with 7 bases of the junction left unmatched. Per germline, CDR1 DFQATT and CDR2 SNEGSKA (reference sequence). CDR3 residues: CSAKETGGFYGYTF. The CDR3 coding sequence is TGCAGTGCTAAAGAGACAGGGGGTTTCTATGGCTACACCTTC.

The chain combines TRBV29-1 with TRBJ2-1; 7 nucleotides agree with TRBD1. V shed 1 base, J shed 5 bases, and the junction held 2 bases outside the gene matches. Germline CDR1 SQVTM, CDR2 ANQGSEA. The CDR3 has 13 amino acids. CDR3 bases: TGCAGCGTTGAAGGGGACAGAAACAATGAGCAGTTCTTC. Amino acids: CSVEGDRNNEQFF.

This clonotype was observed a handful of times. The rearrangement links TRBV20-1 to TRBJ1-1; 7 positions agree with TRBD1. Germline V gives CDR1 DFQATT, CDR2 SNEGSKA (reference sequence). V lost 5 bases and J lost 5; bases outside the gene matches: 11. The CDR3 has 14 amino acids. CDR3 nucleotide sequence: TGCAGTGCTCAATCAGGGGGTCGAAGTACTGAAGCTTTCTTT. Translating gives CSAQSGGRSTEAFF.

Written as DNA, the CDR3 is TGTGCCAGCAGCAGTGGGTGGGGGGGGAACACCGGGGAGCTGTTTTTT. Translating gives CASSSGWGGNTGELFF. The gene calls are TRBV21-1 and TRBJ2-2; no DNA check was done on the table's D call, TRBD1. TRBV21-1 is noted as a pseudogene. This CDR3 contains 16 residues.

The rearrangement uses TRBV20-1 and TRBJ1-1; D is undetermined. The V gene's germline CDR1 is DFQATT and CDR2 SNEGSKA (reference sequence). The V and J ends lost 0 bases and 3 bases respectively, with 8 bases between them. The length of the CDR3 is 13 residues. The CDR3 nucleotides are TGCAGTGCTAGAGATCGGAGATACACTGAAGCTTTCTTT. Its translation is CSARDRRYTEAFF.

Only a few counts were recorded for this clonotype. The chain carries TRBV7-2 and TRBJ2-7; 10 bases are a match to TRBD2. CDR1 SGHTA and CDR2 FQGNSA come from the germline V gene. The CDR3 consists of 14 residues. The ends lost 5 bases at V and 2 bases at J; junction bases unmatched: 3. The CDR3 here is CASSRTSGTYEQYF. The CDR3 region has the DNA TGTGCCAGCAGCCGGACTAGCGGAACCTACGAGCAGTACTTC.

This chain links TRBV6-1 with TRBJ1-2; no definite D call. V lost 8 bases and J lost 2, with 18 bases in between. The CDR3 covers 15 residues. Germline V gene lookup returns CDR1 MNHNS and CDR2 SASEGT. The CDR3 region is CASRYDTKINYGYTF. CDR3 nucleotides: TGTGCCAGCCGGTACGACACCAAAATCAACTATGGCTACACCTTC.

Only a few counts were recorded for this clonotype. The chain employs TRBV19 and TRBJ2-5, with 12 positions matching TRBD1. Germline V lookup: CDR1 LNHDA, CDR2 SQIVND (reference sequence). The ends lost 8 bases at V and 5 bases at J; junction bases unmatched: 12. This CDR3 is built from 16 residues. Here the CDR3 DNA reads TGTGCCAGTCAGAGTGGCACCGGGACAGGGGGCGAGACCCAGTACTTC. Protein: CASQSGTGTGGETQYF.

The J gene is TRBJ2-3, the V gene TRBV28; D gene unclear. The CDR3 is 14 amino acids. Germline assignment: CDR1 MDHEN and CDR2 SYDVKM. V lost 2 bases and J 1 base, leaving 7 bases between the germline ends. This chain's CDR3 is CASSLQAGTDTQYF. The CDR3 DNA reads TGTGCCAGCAGTTTACAGGCCGGCACAGATACGCAGTATTTT.

J is TRBJ2-7 and V is TRBV7-9; 7 bases align to TRBD1. This CDR3 is 15 amino acids long. The trim removed 5 bases at V and 1 base at J, leaving 8 bases unmatched. Looked up from germline, CDR1 is SEHNR and CDR2 is FQNEAQ (reference sequence). CDR3 sequence reads: CASSPDTTGSYEQYF. The CDR3 bases are TGTGCCAGCAGCCCGGATACGACAGGGTCCTACGAGCAGTACTTC. Full variable domain (remainder filled in from reference TRBV7-9 and TRBJ2-7): DTGVSQNPRHKITKRGQNVTFRCDPISEHNRLYWYRQTLGQGPEFLTYFQNEAQLEKSRLLSDRFSAERPKGSFSTLEIQRTEQGDSAMYLCASSPDTTGSYEQYFGPGTRLTVT.

This chain connects TRBV11-3 to TRBJ1-5; D is undetermined. This CDR3 contains 14 residues. Trimming removed 10 bases at V and 0 bases at J, with 13 bases between. CDR1 is SGHNT, CDR2 YENEEA, per germline. CDR3 protein: CATQRSYSNQPQHF. As DNA, the CDR3 is TGTGCCACCCAGAGGTCTTATAGCAATCAGCCCCAGCATTTT.

This chain joins TRBV12-3 or TRBV12-4 and TRBJ1-3; TRBD1 aligns across 9 bases. This CDR3 spans 16 amino acids. The trim removed 6 bases at V and 2 bases at J, leaving 8 bases unmatched. The CDR3, as DNA: TGTGCCAGCAGCCGCACAGGGGGCTATGCTGGAAACACCATATATTTT. Protein product: CASSRTGGYAGNTIYF.

This chain connects TRBV6-1 to TRBJ1-5, with D perhaps TRBD1 (5 bases). CDR1 is MNHNS and CDR2 is SASEGT in the germline V gene. Trimming removed 5 bases from V and 7 bases from J, with 24 bases in between. The CDR3 extends over 17 amino acids. The CDR3 is CASSRGGAQARGQPQHF. The CDR3 DNA reads TGTGCCAGCAGTCGGGGAGGGGCCCAGGCACGGGGCCAGCCCCAGCATTTT.

The chain combines TRBV5-4 with TRBJ1-2; possibly TRBD1 for D (5 bases). Germline V gene lookup returns CDR1 SGHNT and CDR2 YYREEE (reference sequence). V dropped 4 bases and J dropped 7 bases, with 11 bases sitting between them. CDR3 length equals 12 residues. The CDR3 nucleotides read TGTGCCAGCAGCGCTTCAGGGACTGGCTACACCTTC. It yields the protein CASSASGTGYTF.

V and J are TRBV15 and TRBJ1-5; the match to TRBD1 covers 7 bases. This CDR3 comprises 15 residues. Trimming removed 0 bases from V and 3 bases from J; junction bases left unmatched: 2. The germline V gene has CDR1 LNHNV and CDR2 YYDKDF (reference sequence). The CDR3, as DNA: TGTGCCACCAGCAGAGATGACAGGGTCAATCAGCCCCAGCATTTT. It encodes CATSRDDRVNQPQHF.

The chain has TRBV6-1 and TRBJ1-1; tentatively, D is TRBD1 (6 bases). The CDR3 has 13 residues. V was shortened by 7 bases and J by 8 bases, with 17 bases between the two germline ends. The germline gives CDR1 MNHNS, CDR2 SASEGT. The CDR3 DNA sequence: TGTGCCAGCATCGATAGACAGGTGGTCGAAGCTTTCTTT. Translating it yields CASIDRQVVEAFF.

The V gene is TRBV6-1, the J gene TRBJ2-7; tentative D call: TRBD1 (6 bases). The CDR3 has 14 amino acids. The germline V gene has CDR1 MNHNS and CDR2 SASEGT. Trimming cost V 1 base and J 6 bases, with 13 bases left between them. CDR3 sequence (DNA): TGTGCCAGCAGTGAAGGTAGGGGGACCACCGAGCAGTACTTC. Translating gives CASSEGRGTTEQYF.

The chain uses TRBV24-1 and TRBJ2-1; D call uncertain. The V gene lost 4 bases and the J gene lost 7 bases, with 10 bases spanning the gap. Germline values: CDR1 KGHDR, CDR2 SFDVKD. The CDR3 sequence is 13 residues long. The CDR3 nucleotides read TGTGCCACCAGTGACCCCTTCCGGAATGAGCAGTTCTTC. Its protein is CATSDPFRNEQFF.

The chain joins TRBV2 to TRBJ2-7; TRBD1 agrees at 8 bases. The CDR3 runs 14 residues. In germline, CDR1 is SNHLY, CDR2 FYNNEI. J lost 5 bases, V lost 4 bases, and 7 bases had no gene match. Here the CDR3 reads CASSGQGRSDEQYF. As DNA, the CDR3 is TGTGCCAGCAGTGGACAGGGGCGCTCAGACGAGCAGTACTTC.

The chain employs TRBV20-1 and TRBJ2-2, with D uncertain. This CDR3 has 15 residues. V lost 3 bases, J lost 7 bases, and 18 bases lay in between. The germline gives CDR1 DFQATT, CDR2 SNEGSKA (reference sequence). The CDR3 nucleotides read TGCAGTGCTAGTGTCTTGGGGATTCGAATCGGGGAGCTGTTTTTT. Residues: CSASVLGIRIGELFF.

This chain links TRBV7-2 with TRBJ1-5, with D possibly matching TRBD1 (6 bases). The CDR3 length is 20 residues. Trimming stripped 5 bases from V and 0 bases from J, with 26 bases between. Germline V lookup: CDR1 SGHTA, CDR2 FQGNSA. The CDR3 loop reads CASSHPSRDTKSYSNQPQHF. The CDR3 bases are TGTGCCAGCAGCCACCCTTCCCGGGACACGAAATCCTATAGCAATCAGCCCCAGCATTTT.